These 8 T cell receptor beta chains share one sample of origin, sequenced in a study of blood T cell repertoires in COVID-19. The assay was immunoSEQ multiplex PCR, and TCRdb's table has in-frame clones only and misses some. There are around 160,000 clones in the sample; about 82% occur only once, and under 3% lies in the top ten. The sample comprised peripheral blood. The receptors come from a woman in her forties with active or convalescent COVID-19.

The gene calls are TRBV18 and TRBJ2-3; 7 bases line up with TRBD1. Per the germline V gene, CDR1 is KGHSH and CDR2 is LQKENI. V dropped 3 bases and J dropped 0; count of bases not matched to a gene: 3. CDR3 length: 15 residues. The CDR3 protein is CASSPATGSTDTQYF. The CDR3 bases are TGTGCCAGCTCACCGGCGACAGGGAGCACAGATACGCAGTATTTT.

The chain joins TRBV19 to TRBJ2-1, with D possibly matching TRBD2 (7 bases). V lost 4 bases, J lost 6 bases, and 16 bases lay in between. The germline V gene encodes CDR1 LNHDA and CDR2 SQIVND (reference sequence). This CDR3 has 15 amino acids. This chain's CDR3 is CASSTGAGAGNEQFF. CDR3 nucleotide sequence: TGTGCCAGTAGTACGGGTGCGGGGGCGGGCAATGAGCAGTTCTTC.

This chain connects TRBV6-1 to TRBJ2-7, with TRBD1 identical over 8 bases. V lost 1 base and J lost 5; bases outside the gene matches: 7. CDR1 and CDR2 from the germline V gene are MNHNS and SASEGT. This CDR3 is 15 amino acids long. CDR3 bases: TGTGCCAGCAGTGAAGACGCAGGGGGCCGGAACGAGCAGTACTTC. This encodes CASSEDAGGRNEQYF.

This sequence joins TRBV24-1 and TRBJ2-2; TRBD2 agrees at 12 bases. With 3 bases clipped from V and 4 bases from J, the junction kept 2 bases outside the gene matches. The CDR3 sequence is 16 residues long. Germline V gives CDR1 KGHDR, CDR2 SFDVKD. CDR3 sequence (DNA): TGTGCCACCAGTGATCCTAGCGGGAGGGTCACCGGGGAGCTGTTTTTT. Its protein is CATSDPSGRVTGELFF.

The chain couples TRBV5-4 to TRBJ2-2; 8 positions agree with TRBD2. This CDR3 is 16 amino acids long. Germline V gives CDR1 SGHNT, CDR2 YYREEE (reference sequence). The V segment lost 0 bases and the J segment 3 bases; nucleotides outside the gene matches: 4. The CDR3: CASSLGRRGDTGELFF. CDR3 coding DNA: TGTGCCAGCAGCTTGGGGCGGCGGGGGGACACCGGGGAGCTGTTTTTT. Drawing the rest from reference TRBV5-4 and TRBJ2-2, the complete variable domain is ETGVTQSPTHLIKTRGQQVTLRCSSQSGHNTVSWYQQALGQGPQFIFQYYREEENGRGNFPPRFSGLQFPNYSSELNVNALELDDSALYLCASSLGRRGDTGELFFGEGSRLTVL.

The chain links TRBV18 to TRBJ2-1; TRBD1 matches 9 bases. J was trimmed by 2 bases and V by 3 bases; bases with no gene match: 14. This CDR3 is 19 amino acids long. The V gene's germline CDR1 is KGHSH and CDR2 LQKENI. The CDR3 DNA is TGTGCCAGCTCACCCCCCCTGGGACAGGGTTGGGGGGCCTACAATGAGCAGTTCTTC. Translated, it gives CASSPPLGQGWGAYNEQFF.

V usage is TRBV10-1 and J usage is TRBJ1-3; D is unclear. This CDR3 is built from 17 residues. V lost 3 bases and J lost 2, with 17 bases in between. The germline gives CDR1 WNHNN, CDR2 SYGVQD (reference sequence). CDR3 nucleotide sequence: TGCGCCAGCAGTGACAGCGGGTCTCCCGCCACTGGAAACACCATATATTTT. Amino acids: CASSDSGSPATGNTIYF.

J is TRBJ2-7 and V is TRBV19; a possible D gene is TRBD1 (5 bases). The CDR3 contains 13 residues. V lost 7 bases, J lost 4 bases, and 14 bases lay in between. Germline loops: CDR1 LNHDA, CDR2 SQIVND (reference sequence). In DNA, the CDR3 is TGTGCCAGTACTAGGGGCCCCAGGTACGAGCAGTACTTC. This codes for CASTRGPRYEQYF.